A selection of T cell receptor beta chains follows, all from one sample in a study of shared clonotypes between healthy human individuals. Sequenced by immunoSEQ multiplex PCR; TCRdb stores in-frame clones only, minus some. The sample holds roughly 2.1 million clones; approximately 94% are singletons and the top ten take about 1.8%. The sample was naive CD8+ T cells from PBMCs. The receptors were gathered from a man aged 18 to 29 in good health. Some clones in this sample may be carry-over from other donors' samples. CDR3s include the opening cysteine and the closing phenylalanine or tryptophan. The D gene is left open where the match is weak. Clone size is stated in some rows and not others, as once, few, many or a class when expanded.

d_gene: TRBD2; v_gene: TRBV10-2; j_gene: TRBJ2-1; abundance: .; CDR3nt: TGCGCCAGCGGTTCCGGGACTAGCGGTTACAATGAGCAGTTCTTC; CDR3aa: CASGSGTSGYNEQFF
d_gene: .; v_gene: TRBV4-1; j_gene: TRBJ2-1; abundance: .; CDR3nt: TGCGCCAGCAGCTCCCTAGCGTCAGAGCAGTTCTTC; CDR3aa: CASSSLASEQFF
d_gene: TRBD1; v_gene: TRBV7-2; j_gene: TRBJ2-2; abundance: .; CDR3nt: TGTGCCAGCAGCTTTCCTAGACAGGGGAGGACCGGGGAGCTGTTTTTT; CDR3aa: CASSFPRQGRTGELFF
d_gene: .; v_gene: TRBV2; j_gene: TRBJ2-2; abundance: .; CDR3nt: TGTGCCAGCAGGGCTCGAGGCGACACCGGGGAGCTGTTTTTT; CDR3aa: CASRARGDTGELFF
d_gene: .; v_gene: TRBV4-2; j_gene: TRBJ1-5; abundance: .; CDR3nt: TGTGCCAGCAGCCACGACGACGGACCCAATCAGCCCCAGCATTTT; CDR3aa: CASSHDDGPNQPQHF
d_gene: .; v_gene: TRBV2; j_gene: TRBJ1-2; abundance: once; CDR3nt: TGTGCCAGCAGTTCTCATTTCGCAGGCCTACATGGCTACACCTTC; CDR3aa: CASSSHFAGLHGYTF
d_gene: TRBD2; v_gene: TRBV7-8; j_gene: TRBJ2-1; abundance: .; CDR3nt: TGTGCCAGCAGCGGTACTAGCGGGAGGGCTAATGAGCAGTTCTTC; CDR3aa: CASSGTSGRANEQFF
d_gene: .; v_gene: TRBV2; j_gene: TRBJ2-5; abundance: .; CDR3nt: TGTGCCAGCACGGGGGCGGGGGAGACCCAGTACTTC; CDR3aa: CASTGAGETQYF
d_gene: TRBD1; v_gene: TRBV27; j_gene: TRBJ2-7; abundance: .; CDR3nt: TGTGCCAGCAGTTTATCGGGGACAGGGTACTACGAGCAGTACTTC; CDR3aa: CASSLSGTGYYEQYF
d_gene: .; v_gene: TRBV7-2; j_gene: TRBJ2-3; abundance: once; CDR3nt: TGTGCCAGCAGCTTTTTTCAGGACCGACGCACAGATACGCAGTATTTT; CDR3aa: CASSFFQDRRTDTQYF